A selection of T cell receptor beta chains follows, all from one sample in a study of blood T cell repertoires in COVID-19. Libraries were prepared by immunoSEQ multiplex PCR; TCRdb keeps only in-frame clonotypes and omits some of them. Here the sample spans 150,000 to 200,000 clones, 70% to 85% being singletons. Specimen: PBMCs or T cells enriched from blood (not recorded which). The receptors come from a man in his forties or fifties who had recovered from COVID-19. CDR3s include the opening cysteine and the closing phenylalanine or tryptophan. D genes are given only for firm matches. Clone size is stated in some rows and not others, as once, few, many or a class when expanded.

TRBJ2-7 | TRBV18 | NA | TRBD2 | CASSPPRASGGHTYEQYF | TGTGCCAGCTCACCCCCAAGGGCTAGCGGGGGGCATACCTACGAGCAGTACTTC
TRBJ2-3 | TRBV7-9 | few | TRBD1 | CASSGGTGTRSSTDTQYF | TGTGCCAGCAGCGGAGGGACAGGGACCCGCTCCAGCACAGATACGCAGTATTTT
TRBJ1-5 | TRBV9 | NA | NA | CASSAMWGPNQPQHF | TGTGCCAGCAGCGCCATGTGGGGGCCCAATCAGCCCCAGCATTTT
TRBJ2-2 | TRBV4-2 | NA | TRBD1 | CASSTGTANAGELFF | TGTGCCAGCAGCACCGGGACAGCGAATGCCGGGGAGCTGTTTTTT
TRBJ1-5 | TRBV10-3 | NA | NA | CAISESLYGGNQPQHF | TGTGCCATCAGTGAGTCTCTCTACGGGGGCAATCAGCCCCAGCATTTT
TRBJ2-7 | TRBV28 | NA | NA | CASSGLHSYEQYF | TGTGCCAGCAGTGGACTTCACTCCTACGAGCAGTACTTC
TRBJ2-2 | TRBV9 | NA | TRBD2 | CASSVSGGAPGELFF | TGTGCCAGCAGCGTTAGCGGGGGGGCCCCCGGGGAGCTGTTTTTT
TRBJ1-2 | TRBV7-7 | NA | NA | CASSLEQGGGYTF | TGTGCCAGCAGCTTAGAGCAGGGAGGTGGCTACACCTTC
TRBJ2-7 | TRBV3-1/TRBV3-2 | few | NA | CASSQRGVTGTSYEQYF | TGTGCCAGCAGCCAAAGGGGAGTGACCGGGACATCCTACGAGCAGTACTTC
TRBJ2-1 | TRBV24-1 | NA | NA | CATSDFTDSSYNEQFF | TGTGCCACCAGTGATTTTACAGATAGCTCCTACAATGAGCAGTTCTTC
TRBJ1-1 | TRBV13 | NA | NA | CASGGRNTEAFF | TGTGCCAGTGGGGGGAGGAACACTGAAGCTTTCTTT
TRBJ2-3 | TRBV19 | NA | NA | CASSIGDLYTDTQYF | TGTGCCAGTAGTATAGGTGACTTATACACAGATACGCAGTATTTT
TRBJ1-2 | TRBV16 | NA | NA | CASSQFNEFYGYTF | TGTGCCAGCAGCCAATTTAATGAGTTCTATGGCTACACCTTC
TRBJ2-1 | TRBV7-6 | NA | TRBD2 | CASTSGRGAYEQFF | TGTGCCAGCACCTCCGGGCGGGGGGCCTATGAGCAGTTCTTC
TRBJ2-5 | TRBV5-6 | NA | NA | CASSKQTGQETQYF | TGTGCCAGCAGCAAACAGACAGGTCAAGAGACCCAGTACTTC
TRBJ1-3 | TRBV6-5 | NA | TRBD1 | CASSYSRTGPGNTIYF | TGTGCCAGCAGTTACTCGAGGACAGGGCCTGGAAACACCATATATTTT
TRBJ2-7 | TRBV6-4 | NA | NA | CASRDGDTLTYEQYF | TGTGCCAGCAGGGATGGGGACACCCTTACCTACGAGCAGTACTTC
TRBJ2-3 | TRBV29-1 | few | NA | CSARQRSSTDTQYF | TGCAGCGCACGACAGAGATCTAGCACAGATACGCAGTATTTT
TRBJ1-5 | TRBV27 | once | NA | CASSLIAGPGRASNQPQHF | TGTGCCAGCAGTTTAATCGCGGGACCGGGGAGGGCGTCCAATCAGCCCCAGCATTTT
TRBJ1-3 | TRBV11-3 | NA | NA | CASSLETGAGSGNTIYF | TGTGCCAGCAGCTTAGAGACCGGAGCGGGCTCTGGAAACACCATATATTTT
TRBJ1-5 | TRBV3-1/TRBV3-2 | NA | TRBD1 | CASSPGQGANQPQHF | TGTGCCAGCAGCCCGGGACAGGGGGCTAATCAGCCCCAGCATTTT
TRBJ2-1 | TRBV5-8 | NA | TRBD1 | CASSRTGSSYNEQFF | TGTGCCAGCAGTCGGACAGGGAGCTCCTACAATGAGCAGTTCTTC
TRBJ2-2 | TRBV2 | NA | TRBD1 | CASSVEGAPGELFF | TGTGCCAGCAGTGTCGAGGGGGCTCCCGGGGAGCTGTTTTTT
TRBJ2-7 | TRBV18 | few | TRBD1 | CASSPPGSGTGAYEQYF | TGTGCCAGCTCACCACCCGGGTCCGGGACAGGGGCCTACGAGCAGTACTTC
TRBJ2-3 | TRBV24-1 | NA | NA | CATRGTGKGDTQYF | TGTGCCACCAGAGGGACTGGCAAAGGCGATACGCAGTATTTT
TRBJ1-3 | TRBV6-5 | NA | TRBD1 | CASSYTGQHSGNTIYF | TGTGCCAGCAGTTACACGGGACAGCACTCTGGAAACACCATATATTTT
TRBJ1-1 | TRBV11-1 | NA | TRBD1 | CASSLGQGYTEAFF | TGTGCCAGCAGCTTGGGACAGGGTTACACTGAAGCTTTCTTT
TRBJ1-5 | TRBV6-5 | NA | NA | CASSYSWGGLQPQHF | TGTGCCAGCAGTTACTCGTGGGGGGGGCTTCAGCCCCAGCATTTT
TRBJ2-3 | TRBV9 | NA | TRBD2 | CASSVDKRGGNTQYF | TGTGCCAGCAGCGTAGATAAGCGGGGGGGCAATACGCAGTATTTT
TRBJ2-6 | TRBV14 | NA | NA | CASSQPGAGANVLTF | TGTGCCAGCAGCCAACCGGGGGCTGGGGCCAACGTCCTGACTTTC
TRBJ2-2 | TRBV11-2 | NA | TRBD2 | CASSLRGGTGELFF | TGTGCCAGCAGCCTACGGGGGGGCACCGGGGAGCTGTTTTTT
TRBJ2-7 | TRBV2 | NA | TRBD2 | CASRGLAGAYEQYF | TGTGCCAGCAGGGGACTAGCGGGGGCCTACGAGCAGTACTTC
TRBJ2-2 | TRBV7-9 | few | TRBD2 | CASFAGGSSGELFF | TGTGCCAGCTTCGCGGGGGGATCCAGTGGGGAGCTGTTTTTT
TRBJ1-5 | TRBV10-3 | NA | TRBD1 | CAISDGQGSNQPQHF | TGTGCCATCAGTGATGGACAGGGTAGCAATCAGCCCCAGCATTTT
TRBJ2-7 | TRBV4-1 | NA | TRBD1 | CASSQDVRKGTGLYEQYF | TGCGCCAGCAGCCAAGATGTCAGGAAGGGGACAGGGCTCTACGAGCAGTACTTC
TRBJ1-5 | TRBV30 | NA | NA | CAWSHRARGSNQPQHF | TGTGCCTGGAGTCACAGAGCACGGGGTAGCAATCAGCCCCAGCATTTT
TRBJ1-2 | TRBV3-1/TRBV3-2 | NA | TRBD1 | CASSLLSVGQGYGYTF | TGTGCCAGCAGCCTACTGTCGGTAGGACAGGGATATGGCTACACCTTC
TRBJ1-4 | TRBV18 | NA | NA | CASSPPARGGQTNEKLFF | TGTGCCAGCTCACCACCCGCCAGGGGAGGGCAAACTAATGAAAAACTGTTTTTT
TRBJ2-3 | TRBV3-1/TRBV3-2 | NA | TRBD2 | CASSRAIAGGQHTQYF | TGTGCCAGCAGCCGGGCCATAGCGGGGGGGCAGCATACGCAGTATTTT
TRBJ2-7 | TRBV4-1 | NA | TRBD1 | CASRDRGAYEQYF | TGCGCCAGCAGGGACAGGGGAGCTTACGAGCAGTACTTC
TRBJ1-1 | TRBV27 | NA | NA | CASSFRTATLNTEAFF | TGTGCCAGCAGTTTCCGGACAGCAACCTTGAACACTGAAGCTTTCTTT
TRBJ2-3 | TRBV7-8 | NA | NA | CASSYLYRADTQYF | TGTGCCAGCAGCTACTTATATCGAGCAGATACGCAGTATTTT
TRBJ1-1 | TRBV27 | once | NA | CASSLLSNTEAFF | TGTGCCAGCAGTTTATTATCCAACACTGAAGCTTTCTTT
TRBJ2-4 | TRBV6-1 | NA | TRBD1 | CASSETGRRIQYF | TGTGCCAGCAGTGAGACAGGGCGGCGCATTCAGTACTTC
TRBJ2-4 | TRBV28 | NA | NA | CASGGRVPNIQYF | TGTGCCAGCGGGGGCAGGGTCCCAAACATTCAGTACTTC
TRBJ2-7 | TRBV2 | NA | NA | CASTRRDTYEQYF | TGTGCCAGCACCCGGAGAGATACCTACGAGCAGTACTTC
TRBJ2-5 | TRBV10-2 | NA | TRBD2 | CASSGTSGGSQETQYF | TGCGCCAGCAGTGGGACTAGCGGGGGAAGCCAAGAGACCCAGTACTTC
TRBJ1-1 | TRBV30 | NA | TRBD1 | CAWTQGGSTEAFF | TGTGCCTGGACACAGGGGGGCAGCACTGAAGCTTTCTTT